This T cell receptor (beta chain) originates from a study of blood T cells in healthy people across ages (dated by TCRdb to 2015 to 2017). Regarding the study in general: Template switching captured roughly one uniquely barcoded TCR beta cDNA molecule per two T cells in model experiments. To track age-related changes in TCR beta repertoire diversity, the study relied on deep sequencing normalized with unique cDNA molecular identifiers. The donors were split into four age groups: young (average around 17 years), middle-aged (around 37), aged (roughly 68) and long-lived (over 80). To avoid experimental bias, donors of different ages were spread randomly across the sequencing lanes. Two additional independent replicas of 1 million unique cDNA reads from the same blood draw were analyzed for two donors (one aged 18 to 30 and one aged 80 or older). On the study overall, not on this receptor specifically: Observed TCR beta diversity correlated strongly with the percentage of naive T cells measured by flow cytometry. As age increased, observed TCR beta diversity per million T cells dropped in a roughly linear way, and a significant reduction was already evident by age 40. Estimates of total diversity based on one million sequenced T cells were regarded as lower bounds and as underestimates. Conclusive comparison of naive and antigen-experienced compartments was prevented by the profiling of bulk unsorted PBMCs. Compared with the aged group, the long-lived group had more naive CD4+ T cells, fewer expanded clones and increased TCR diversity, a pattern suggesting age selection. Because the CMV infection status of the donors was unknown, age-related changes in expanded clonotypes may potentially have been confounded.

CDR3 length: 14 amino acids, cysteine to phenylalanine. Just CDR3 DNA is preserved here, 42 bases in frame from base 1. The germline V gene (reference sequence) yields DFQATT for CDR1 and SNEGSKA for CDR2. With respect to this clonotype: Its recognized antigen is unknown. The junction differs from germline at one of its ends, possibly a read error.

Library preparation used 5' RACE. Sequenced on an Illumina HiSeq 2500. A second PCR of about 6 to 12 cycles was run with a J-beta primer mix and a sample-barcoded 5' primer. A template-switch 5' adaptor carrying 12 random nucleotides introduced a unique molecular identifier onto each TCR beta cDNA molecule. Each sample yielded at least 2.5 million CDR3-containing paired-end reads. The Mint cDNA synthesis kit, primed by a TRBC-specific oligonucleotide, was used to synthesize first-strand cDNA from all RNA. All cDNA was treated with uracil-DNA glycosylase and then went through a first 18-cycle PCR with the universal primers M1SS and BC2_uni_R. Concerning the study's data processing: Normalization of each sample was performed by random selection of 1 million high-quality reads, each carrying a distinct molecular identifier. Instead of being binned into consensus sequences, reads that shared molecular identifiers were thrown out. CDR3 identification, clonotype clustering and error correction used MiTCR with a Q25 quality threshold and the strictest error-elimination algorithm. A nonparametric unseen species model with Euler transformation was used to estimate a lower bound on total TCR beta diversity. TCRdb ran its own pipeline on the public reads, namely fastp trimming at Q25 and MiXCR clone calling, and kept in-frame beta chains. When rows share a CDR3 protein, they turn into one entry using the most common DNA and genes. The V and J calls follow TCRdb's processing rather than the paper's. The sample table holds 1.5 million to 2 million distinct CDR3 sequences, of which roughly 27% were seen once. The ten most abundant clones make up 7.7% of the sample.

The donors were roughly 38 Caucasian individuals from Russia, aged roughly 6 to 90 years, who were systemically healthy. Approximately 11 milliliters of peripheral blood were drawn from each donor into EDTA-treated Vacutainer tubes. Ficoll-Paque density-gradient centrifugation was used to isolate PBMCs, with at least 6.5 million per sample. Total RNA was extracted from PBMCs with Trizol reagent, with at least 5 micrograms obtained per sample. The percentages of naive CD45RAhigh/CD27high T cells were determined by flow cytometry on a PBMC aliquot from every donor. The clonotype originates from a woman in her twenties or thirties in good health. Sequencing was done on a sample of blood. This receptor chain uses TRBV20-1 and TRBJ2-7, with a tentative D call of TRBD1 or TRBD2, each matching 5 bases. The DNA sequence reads TGCAGTGCTCAAAACCAGGGACGGAACTACGGGCAGTACTTC. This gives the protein CSAQNQGRNYGQYF.